This is a list of T cell receptor beta chains from one sample in a study of blood T cell repertoires in COVID-19. This table comes from immunoSEQ multiplex PCR, and its TCRdb copy is limited to in-frame clones, with some not included. The data contain tens of thousands of clones, 90% to 95% of them singletons. Material: peripheral blood. These receptors came from a human donor in a cohort sampled during active COVID-19. Each CDR3 is given with its conserved first and last residue. D genes are given only for firm matches. Only some rows state a clone size, as once, few, many or a class for expanded clones.

TRBV27	TRBD1	TRBJ2-7	few	TGTGCCAGCAGGGACAGGGGCAAATACTACGAGCAGTACTTC	CASRDRGKYYEQYF
TRBV5-3	-	TRBJ2-7	-	TGTGCCAGTGCGTCCGGGGAGCAGTACTTC	CASASGEQYF
TRBV19	-	TRBJ1-6	once	TGTGCCAGTAGAGAACAGGGCCCCTCCGGTTCACCCCTCCACTTT	CASREQGPSGSPLHF
TRBV4-3	-	TRBJ2-1	-	TGCGCCAGCAGCCAAGTGGACTATTTTGCGACGGCCTACAATGAGCAGTTCTTC	CASSQVDYFATAYNEQFF
TRBV11-2	-	TRBJ2-7	-	TGTGCCAGCAGACCTGGTTGGGGGGACGGCTACGAGCAGTACTTC	CASRPGWGDGYEQYF
TRBV14	-	TRBJ1-1	-	TGTGCCAGCAGCCAGAGGACAGCGAACACTGAAGCTTTCTTT	CASSQRTANTEAFF
TRBV2	-	TRBJ1-1	-	TGTGCCAGCAGTTACAGAGATAACACTGAAGCTTTCTTT	CASSYRDNTEAFF
TRBV4-2	-	TRBJ1-2	-	TGTGCCAGCAGCCGAGCCGACAGGAGCGACTATGGCTACACCTTC	CASSRADRSDYGYTF
TRBV27	-	TRBJ1-1	-	TGTGCCAGCAGTACGAGGGACAAGAACACTGAAGCTTTCTTT	CASSTRDKNTEAFF
TRBV10-2	TRBD1	TRBJ1-2	-	TGCGCCAGTACGGGACAGGGTTCGACTAACTATGGCTACACCTTC	CASTGQGSTNYGYTF
TRBV7-2	TRBD1	TRBJ2-7	-	TGTGCCAGCAGCTCGGGACAGGGGGTCTCCTACGAGCAGTACTTC	CASSSGQGVSYEQYF
TRBV7-7	-	TRBJ2-1	-	TGTGCCAGCAGCCCGTCCGGGACTCCCCATGAGCAGTTCTTC	CASSPSGTPHEQFF
TRBV5-1	-	TRBJ1-1	-	TGCGCCAGCAGCTTGGACAGCTACACTGAAGCTTTCTTT	CASSLDSYTEAFF
TRBV5-4	-	TRBJ2-7	-	TGTGCCAGCAGCTTGTGGAGGGGAGGGGGGAGTGAGCAGTACTTC	CASSLWRGGGSEQYF
TRBV30	TRBD1	TRBJ2-7	-	TGTGCCTGGACCCCGGGACAGGGTTACGAGCAGTACTTC	CAWTPGQGYEQYF
TRBV3-1/TRBV3-2	-	TRBJ1-4	-	-	CASSQSGGLMKNCFF
TRBV29-1	TRBD1	TRBJ1-1	once	TGCAGCGTTGGCGGGACAGAATATTTCTTT	CSVGGTEYFF
TRBV5-4	-	TRBJ2-7	once	TGTGCCAGCAGCTTGAAACAGCTACGAGTGCAGTACTTC	CASSLKQLRVQYF
TRBV15	TRBD1	TRBJ1-6	once	TGTGCCACCAGCAGAGATCGAGTACCAGGGGGGTTAGATAATTCACCCCTCCACTTT	CATSRDRVPGGLDNSPLHF
TRBV5-1	TRBD1	TRBJ1-2	-	TGCGCCAGCAGATCCGGACAGGCCGACTATGGCTACACCTTC	CASRSGQADYGYTF
TRBV5-1	-	TRBJ1-2	-	TGCGCCAGCAGCTTGGTTCTGGGGGCGGATGGCTACACCTTC	CASSLVLGADGYTF
TRBV2	-	TRBJ1-1	-	TGTGCCAGCAGTGATTCTCGGACTCTTCGGGAAGCTTTCTTT	CASSDSRTLREAFF
TRBV3-1/TRBV3-2	TRBD2	TRBJ2-5	-	TGTGCCAGCAGCCAAGAGCGGGGGGTAATACAAGAGACCCAGTACTTC	CASSQERGVIQETQYF
TRBV27	TRBD1	TRBJ1-5	-	TGTGCCAGCAGTTCGGGACAGGGCAATCAGCCCCAGCATTTT	CASSSGQGNQPQHF
TRBV5-5	-	TRBJ1-1	once	TGTGCCAGCAGCTTTGAACTACTTCTGAACACTGAAGCTTTCTTT	CASSFELLLNTEAFF
TRBV9	-	TRBJ2-7	-	TGTGCCAGCAGCGTAGGGGATGGAGGGTACGAGCAGTACTTC	CASSVGDGGYEQYF
TRBV2	TRBD2	TRBJ2-7	-	TGTGCCAGCTGGGGTCCTAGCGGGGATTACGAGCAGTACTTC	CASWGPSGDYEQYF
TRBV2	-	TRBJ1-2	-	TGTGCCAGCAGATTAAAGTTGGCCTCAAACTATGGCTACACCTTC	CASRLKLASNYGYTF
TRBV12-3/TRBV12-4	-	TRBJ2-6	-	TGTGCCAGTTCAGGCTCTGGGGCCAACGTCCTGACTTTC	CASSGSGANVLTF
TRBV11-2	-	TRBJ1-1	-	TGTGCCAGCAGCCAAACCGGGAGAAACACTGAAGCTTTCTTT	CASSQTGRNTEAFF
TRBV4-2	-	TRBJ1-1	-	TGTGCCAGCAGCCAAGATCGGGGGATCACTGAAGCTTTCTTT	CASSQDRGITEAFF
TRBV5-4	TRBD1	TRBJ1-2	-	TGTGCCAGCAGATCCCTCGGGACAGGCCCGGAGGGAGTCAGGCATGGCTACACCTTC	CASRSLGTGPEGVRHGYTF
TRBV18	-	TRBJ1-5	-	TGTGCCAGCTCACCGAGCGCCAGAGTTTATAGCAATCAGCCCCAGCATTTT	CASSPSARVYSNQPQHF
TRBV7-9	TRBD1	TRBJ1-2	-	TGTGCCAGCAGCTTTCTACCACAGGGGGCCAGTAACTATGGCTACACCTTC	CASSFLPQGASNYGYTF
TRBV19	TRBD1	TRBJ1-2	-	TGTGCCAGTAGCCATTATATCCGGGCGGAACAGGGGGAATATGGCTACACCTTC	CASSHYIRAEQGEYGYTF
TRBV11-2	TRBD1	TRBJ2-7	-	TGTGCCAGCAGCCCCCTCCGGGACAGGGGGCCCTACGAGCAGTACTTC	CASSPLRDRGPYEQYF
TRBV28	TRBD1	TRBJ1-5	-	TGTGCCAGCAGTTTTAAAGGGGGCGATCCCAATCAGCCCCAGCATTTT	CASSFKGGDPNQPQHF
TRBV6-6	-	TRBJ1-3	-	TGTGCCGATGGACTTGATATCTCTGGAAACACCATATATTTT	CADGLDISGNTIYF
TRBV27	-	TRBJ2-7	-	TGTGCCAGCAGTTTAATGGACAGAGCCTACGAGCAGTACTTC	CASSLMDRAYEQYF
TRBV15	-	TRBJ1-2	-	TGTGCCACCAGCAGAGCAGGGGTGTGGGATGGCTACACCTTC	CATSRAGVWDGYTF
TRBV9	-	TRBJ2-6	-	TGTGCCAGCAGCGCTAGTGGAGGGGCCAACGTCCTGACTTTC	CASSASGGANVLTF
TRBV11-2	TRBD2	TRBJ2-1	once	TGTGCCAGCAGCTGGGGGGGGTACAATGAGCAGTTCTTC	CASSWGGYNEQFF
TRBV27	TRBD1	TRBJ1-5	once	TGTGCCAGCAGTTCTTGGACAGGGGGCTCGGGCAATCAGCCCCAGCATTTT	CASSSWTGGSGNQPQHF
TRBV9	-	TRBJ2-7	-	TGTGCCAGCTCCCCCCAGGGGACGGGCTACGAGCAGTACTTC	CASSPQGTGYEQYF
TRBV2	-	TRBJ1-1	few	TGTGCCAGCCAGGGGAACACTGAAGCTTTCTTT	CASQGNTEAFF
TRBV30	TRBD2	TRBJ2-7	-	TGTGCCTGGAGTCGTAGCGGGGGCTCCTACGAGCAGTACTTC	CAWSRSGGSYEQYF
TRBV5-1	TRBD1	TRBJ1-1	-	TGCGCCAGCAGCTTGGCCGGGACAGGGAGACACACTGAAGCTTTCTTT	CASSLAGTGRHTEAFF
TRBV11-3	-	TRBJ1-1	-	TGTGCCAGCAGCTTAGATGCGGTGAACACTGAAGCTTTCTTT	CASSLDAVNTEAFF
TRBV15	TRBD1	TRBJ2-7	-	TGTGCCACCAGCAGTCCCCAGCACGGACAGGGGGCTTACGAGCAGTACTTC	CATSSPQHGQGAYEQYF
TRBV28	-	TRBJ2-5	-	TGTGCCAGCACCCTAAAGGCGGCAGGGGCCTTAGTGACCCAGTACTTC	CASTLKAAGALVTQYF
TRBV19	TRBD1	TRBJ1-4	-	TGTGCCAGTAGTACAGGGGGCTCAACTAATGAAAAACTGTTTTTT	CASSTGGSTNEKLFF
TRBV5-8	-	TRBJ2-6	-	TGTGCCAGCAGTCGTCATGGTAGAGCTGGGGCCAACGTCCTGACTTTC	CASSRHGRAGANVLTF